The text below deals with one TCR beta chain. This clonotype was picked up one time. Its antigen remains undetermined. One base away there is no much larger clone; base qualities are not given. V trim: 3 bases; J trim: 8 bases; unmatched bases: 8. From the cysteine up to the phenylalanine, the CDR3 has a length of 15 residues. Just the 45-base CDR3 DNA is kept, in frame starting at base 1. Via the germline V gene, CDR1 is SGHAT and CDR2 FQNNGV. Library method: 5' RACE. The sequencer was an Illumina HiSeq 2500. A second PCR of 7 to 11 cycles was performed with a sample-barcoded 5' primer and a J-beta primer mix. Each TCR beta cDNA molecule received a unique molecular identifier from a template-switch 5' adaptor carrying 12 random nucleotides. At least 3 million CDR3-containing paired-end reads were obtained from each sample. All of the RNA was converted into first-strand cDNA using the Mint cDNA synthesis kit, with a TRBC-specific oligonucleotide serving as the primer. Following uracil-DNA glycosylase treatment, all cDNA underwent a first 18-cycle PCR with the universal primers M1SS and BC2_uni_R. Processing in the source paper ran as follows. For normalization, 1 million high-quality reads were randomly selected from each sample, with every read carrying a distinct molecular identifier. Reads sharing molecular identifiers were discarded rather than binned into consensus sequences. CDR3 identification, clonotype clustering and error correction used MiTCR with a Q25 quality threshold and the strictest error-elimination algorithm. A nonparametric unseen species model with Euler transformation was used to estimate a lower bound on total TCR beta diversity. Through fastp at Q25 and MiXCR, TCRdb rebuilt clones from the public reads, retaining in-frame beta chains. One record per CDR3 amino acid sequence lists the most common genes and DNA. These V and J calls derive from TCRdb rather than the authors' analysis. Counted in this sample were 1.5 million to 2 million distinct CDR3 sequences; roughly 50% of them appeared once. The ten most abundant clones make up about 2.1% of the sample.

This specimen belongs to a study of blood T cells in healthy people across ages (dated by TCRdb to 2015 to 2017). For the wider study: In model experiments, template switching captured roughly one uniquely barcoded TCR beta cDNA molecule for every two T cells. To track age-related changes in TCR beta repertoire diversity, the study relied on deep sequencing normalized with unique cDNA molecular identifiers. Donors were grouped into four age groups: young (average approximately 16 years), middle-aged (around 39), aged (about 59) and long-lived (over 80). To avoid experimental bias, donors of different ages were distributed randomly across sequencing lanes. For two donors (one aged 18 to 29 and one aged 80 or older), the study analyzed two additional independent replicas of 1 million unique cDNA reads from the same blood draw.

Broader findings and caveats from the paper: Observed TCR beta diversity per million T cells fell roughly linearly with age, and a significant reduction was already apparent by age around 40. Bulk unsorted PBMC profiling prevented conclusive comparison of naive and antigen-experienced compartments. Total diversity estimates from one million sequenced T cells were considered lower bounds and underestimates. The percentage of naive T cells measured by flow cytometry correlated strongly with observed TCR beta diversity. Compared with the aged group, more naive CD4+ T cells, fewer expanded clones and increased TCR diversity were shown by the long-lived group, suggesting age selection. Because donor CMV infection status was unknown, age-related changes in expanded clonotypes were potentially confounded.

The 40 or so donors, aged roughly 6 to 90 years, were systemically healthy Caucasian individuals from Russia. Around 10 milliliters of peripheral blood were collected from each donor into EDTA-treated Vacutainer tubes. Ficoll-Paque density-gradient centrifugation was used to isolate PBMCs, with at least 7 million per sample. Trizol reagent was used to extract total RNA from the PBMCs, yielding at least 6 micrograms per sample. The percentages of naive CD45RAhigh/CD27high T cells were determined by flow cytometry on a PBMC aliquot from every donor. Recombination joined TRBV11-2 with TRBJ2-1, with 9 bases matching TRBD2. The specimen sequenced was blood. The TCR comes from a woman between 35 and 50 years old in good health. The sequenced DNA is TGTGCCAGCAGCTTGAATAGCGGGGGTCCCCATGAGCAGTTCTTC. The resulting protein is CASSLNSGGPHEQFF.